The entry below gives a single TCR beta chain sequence along with its context. CDR3 regions of TCR beta were amplified from RNA transcripts. Amplification began with first-round RT-PCR using HTBI primers, then second-round multiplex PCR was performed. TCRdb re-called the multiplex PCR reads with MiXCR, one entry per CDR3 protein. The profile shows roughly 1.1 million distinct CDR3 sequences, about two fifths of them singletons. The sample originates from a study of Graves' ophthalmopathy and Graves' hyperthyroidism. Overall study: Ophthalmopathy absent within 18 months of follow-up marked hyperthyroidism as stable.

This CDR3 has 14 amino acids. Germline CDR1 is LNHNV and CDR2 is YYDKDF (reference sequence). V was pared by 5 bases and J by 3 bases, with 14 bases between. V usage is TRBV15 and J usage is TRBJ2-7, with D tentatively TRBD1 or TRBD2 (6 bases each). Sequenced sample: peripheral blood or thyroid tissue (not recorded which). This receptor was taken from an adult man with Graves' hyperthyroidism. In DNA form, the CDR3 reads TGTGCCACCAGCTTAGATGGGGGGCACTACGAGCAGTACTTC. This codes for CATSLDGGHYEQYF.